This TCR beta chain was sequenced in a study of T-cell reconstitution after alpha-beta-depleted transplantation in children. General study points: Expanded graft clones, several hundred of them, were reportedly the source of alpha-beta T cells about two months after transplant. T cells produced anew were the main source of T-cell counts and diversity one year after transplant. Several patients had high TCRbeta diversity at day 60; it came from surviving recipient T cells and thymic progenitors.

This clonotype was seen only a few times. As yet, its antigen is unknown. The CDR3 runs 12 residues. The germline V gene encodes CDR1 MNHEY and CDR2 SVGAGI. Trimming cost V 6 bases and J 6 bases, with 9 bases left between them. TCRbeta library construction was performed incorporating unique molecular identifiers. Via MiXCR, TCRdb re-called the PCR reads, giving one row per CDR3 protein. The table lists 530,000 or so distinct CDR3 sequences, more than 20% of them singletons. V usage is TRBV6-5 and J usage is TRBJ2-1; D uncertain. The TCR comes from a boy under three years old with Wiskott-Aldrich syndrome, due to receive a stem cell transplant. The specimen comprised PBMCs, sampled before TCRalphabeta/CD19-depleted stem cell transplant. CDR3: CASRDGVNEQFF. As DNA, the CDR3 is TGTGCCAGCAGGGATGGTGTCAATGAGCAGTTCTTC.